The source of this T cell receptor (beta chain) is a study of blood T cell repertoires in COVID-19. About the research overall: Italy, Spain and the United States were the sources of the convalescent and acute COVID-19 samples. Sources were T cells, B-cell-depleted T cells, or PBMCs; the material itself was cDNA or gDNA.

In the authors' workflow: Using reference gene primer amplification, nucleated cell counts were estimated. The protocol was immunoSEQ multiplex PCR, while the TCRdb copy is restricted to in-frame clones and leaves out a portion. The D gene and trimming were derived from the DNA, and the V and J assignments and clone size from that table. The sample gives 40,000 to 55,000 clones, around 84% of which show up once; about 4.3% is in the top ten. Sequencing used peripheral blood. This clonotype originated in a man in his fifties with active COVID-19.

CDR3 bases: TGTGCCAGCAGATTTGAGAGCTACGAGCAGTACTTC. This encodes CASRFESYEQYF. This chain uses TRBV7-9 with TRBJ2-7; D not certain. CDR1 is SEHNR, CDR2 FQNEAQ, per germline (reference sequence). This CDR3 is 12 amino acids long. V gave up 6 bases and J gave up 3 bases, with 9 bases separating them.